These 5 T cell receptor beta chains were all obtained from the same sample, sequenced in a study of T-cell reconstitution after alpha-beta-depleted transplantation in children. Preparation of the TCRbeta library used unique molecular identifiers. Using its own MiXCR run on the PCR reads, TCRdb lists one record per CDR3 protein. The sample contains about 350,000 distinct CDR3 sequences, around 15% of which appear only once. The sequenced sample was PBMCs, mostly from graft donor cells, obtained 360 days after TCRalphabeta/CD19-depleted stem cell transplant. The receptors derive from a male patient aged 2-10 years who had a stem cell transplant for acute lymphoblastic leukemia, so the T cells may come from the graft donor.

This clonotype was detected ten times or more. The gene calls are TRBV20-1 and TRBJ2-1; 7 nucleotides line up with TRBD1. This CDR3 is 14 amino acids long. J gave up 2 bases and V 5 bases, and 6 bases lay outside the gene matches. Germline CDR1 DFQATT, CDR2 SNEGSKA (reference sequence). In nucleotides, the CDR3 is TGCAGTGCTGATACAGGGGCGACCTACAATGAGCAGTTCTTC. Translated, it gives CSADTGATYNEQFF.

V gene TRBV4-2 combines with J gene TRBJ2-1; D is possibly TRBD1 (7 bases). The germline V gene encodes CDR1 LGHNA and CDR2 YNFKEQ. V lost 8 bases, J lost 3 bases, and 14 bases lay in between. This CDR3 spans 14 amino acids. The CDR3 region has the DNA TGTGCCAGCGGCCGCGGGGACAGCTACAATGAGCAGTTCTTC. It translates to CASGRGDSYNEQFF.

This clonotype was detected only once. The CDR3 here is CASSPWTGKTDEQFF. The CDR3 bases are TGTGCCAGCAGCCCTTGGACAGGTAAAACAGATGAGCAGTTCTTC. The gene calls are TRBV7-3 and TRBJ2-1; 7 bases fit TRBD1. The CDR3 is 15 amino acids. Germline assignment: CDR1 SGHTA and CDR2 FQGTGA. J gave up 8 bases and V 5 bases, and 12 bases lay outside the gene matches.

The V call is TRBV29-1, the J call TRBJ1-2; D gene uncertain. V was trimmed by 3 bases and J by 4 bases, leaving 9 bases between them. Germline CDR1 is SQVTM and CDR2 is ANQGSEA. The CDR3 consists of 12 residues. The DNA for the CDR3 is TGCAGCGTTGATGGGGATACCTATGGCTACACCTTC. It encodes CSVDGDTYGYTF.

The chain carries TRBV20-1 and TRBJ2-7, with a possible D match to TRBD1 (6 bases). Germline CDR1 reads DFQATT; CDR2 reads SNEGSKA (reference sequence). Trimming took 5 bases from V and 0 from J, leaving 11 bases between them. The CDR3 is 13 amino acids. CDR3 nucleotide sequence: TGCAGTGCTCAGGGGTCCCACTCCTACGAGCAGTACTTC. It codes for CSAQGSHSYEQYF.